Sequencing of this TCR beta chain was carried out in a study of shared clonotypes between healthy human individuals (dated by TCRdb to about 2020). Concerning the study at large: The cohort comprised two women and a few men aged 18 to 49 years. For each donor, CD4 naive and CD4 memory were each given three plates, CD8 naive was given two plates, and CD8 memory was given one plate. To estimate repertoire size and how much clonotype sharing occurs between individuals, the study deeply sequenced the blood TCR repertoires of roughly 5 healthy adults. Different laboratories and diverse techniques were used to prepare libraries and sequence TCR repertoires, to increase sequencing depth and limit assay-specific biases. Per donor, leukapheresis produced somewhere between about 0.85 and 10 billion PBMCs.

Using the deep immunoSEQ assay, multiplex PCR amplified TCR CDR3 regions from genomic DNA. Extracted genomic DNA from each cell subset was distributed evenly across all wells of several immunoSEQ 96-well plates, and each plate was treated as a replicate. For sorted subsets, roughly 200 ng of genomic DNA, equivalent to about 30,000 T cell genomes, went into each replicate PCR. Purified libraries were quantified with a Qubit 3.0 fluorometer, sized on a Bioanalyzer 2100, and re-quantified with the KAPA Library Quantification kit. Each immunoSEQ 96-well plate was sequenced on its own single-read 150-cycle Illumina NextSeq 550 flow cell. Concerning the study's data processing: Because the immunoSEQ output included only junctional sequences and no quality scores, the filtering could not be the same as the filtering used for full-length reads. Sequences were annotated with PyIR, a Python wrapper for IgBLAST v1.9, using IMGT germline references to assign V/J genes and CDR3. Reads were filtered out if the reads had weak V/J assignments (E-value above 1e-6), no CDR3, stop codons, out-of-frame junctions, or ambiguous translated residues. A V3J clonotype was defined by an identical inferred V gene, J gene, and CDR3 amino acid sequence. Percentage overlap between repertoires was calculated by dividing the number of shared unique clonotypes by the size of the smaller repertoire. Richness of each repertoire was evaluated using RTK rarefaction, the Chao1 estimator, and Recon v2.1 estimates of unobserved clonotypes. Generation probabilities for all TCRbeta clonotypes obtained by the gDNA method from a handful of donors were computed using OLGA. What TCRdb holds here is the immuneACCESS table cut down to in-frame rearrangements. Part of the clones is not present; checked against another copy, under half of the missing clones reflect an unresolved V gene, and the others are unexplained. V, J and clone size were drawn from that table, and D and trimming were deduced from the DNA. This sample gives about 2.3 million clones in total; just under 95% of them show up just once. The leading ten clones occupy approximately 0.41% of the sample.

Donors were healthy HIV-negative adults with no recently reported acute infections or vaccinations. All donors were Caucasian adults living in Nashville, Tennessee, USA. CD4+ T cells were enriched through magnetic negative selection, after which naive cells were positively selected on CD45RA and the remaining negative fraction served as the memory subset. Blood was obtained by leukapheresis, after which PBMCs were separated by Ficoll-Histopaque density gradient centrifugation and cryopreserved in liquid nitrogen vapor phase. Analytical flow cytometry was used to check the purity and quantity of each magnetically sorted T cell population. From each sorted fraction, genomic DNA was isolated and quantified by UV absorbance on a Nanodrop 2000c. Remarks on this clone: Its antigen has not been determined. The record has no base qualities; no much larger clone is one base away.

Overall study results and their limits: Because the study included only a small number of donors, the genetic and exposure-history diversity represented was limited. When a handful of donors were compared, the shared fraction of clonotypes was roughly 5% for naive CD4, around 3.5% for naive CD8, 2.3% for memory CD4, and 0.4% for memory CD8. Compared with non-shared clonotypes, the clonotypes found in all four sorted-subset donors had higher generation probabilities. Sampling was restricted to blood, and TCR repertoires in tissues likely differ from the TCR repertoires found in blood. Naive subsets generally had larger estimated clonotype richness than memory subsets did. Even with the large sequencing depth, rarefaction of the sorted-subset datasets indicated that sequencing was incomplete. Pairwise subsampling indicated that sequencing depth was expected to affect the degree of clonotype sharing among donors.

CDR1 and CDR2, looked up from the germline V gene (reference sequence), are SGHNT and YYREEE. V gives up 1 base and J gives up 8 bases, and the segment between their germline ends measures 15 bases. Taken from cysteine to phenylalanine, the CDR3 has 15 residues. Only the CDR3 part of the read is kept: 45 bases, read in frame from the first base. The TCR was taken from a young man in good health. Some clones in this sample may be carry-over from other donors' samples. The sample comprised naive CD4+ T cells from PBMCs. Interpreted using the paper, the cell subset or site label stands for: CD45RA+ positively selected. This receptor chain uses TRBV5-4 and TRBJ1-4; the D region possibly corresponds to TRBD1 (6 bases align). The CDR3 sequence is CASSLTGTLREKLFF. The sequence in DNA is TGTGCCAGCAGCTTGACCGGGACATTACGCGAAAAACTGTTTTTT.